What follows are 15 T cell receptor beta chains derived from one specimen sequenced in a study of CD4 T cells in relation to SARS-CoV-2 and coronaviruses. Clones were read by immunoSEQ multiplex PCR, and TCRdb kept only the in-frame ones, dropping some. The table shows some 40,000 clones, with 77% occurring only once. Antigen specificity for these receptors is unknown. The source material was memory CD4+ T cells from PBMCs, cultured in vitro. The receptor source for this set is an adult with COVID-19.

This clone was counted between two and nine times. CDR3 in DNA: TGTGCCAGCAGCGTCCAGCAAGGATCTCTAGAAGCTTTCTTT. It specifies CASSVQQGSLEAFF. The chain carries TRBV7-9 and TRBJ1-1; D is undetermined. CDR1 SEHNR and CDR2 FQNEAQ come from the germline V gene (reference sequence). The CDR3 length is 14 residues. The V gene lost 5 bases and the J gene lost 8 bases, with 18 bases spanning the gap. Combining the CDR3 with reference TRBV7-9 and TRBJ1-1 gives the whole variable domain DTGVSQNPRHKITKRGQNVTFRCDPISEHNRLYWYRQTLGQGPEFLTYFQNEAQLEKSRLLSDRFSAERPKGSFSTLEIQRTEQGDSAMYLCASSVQQGSLEAFFGQGTRLTVV.

The V gene is TRBV10-3, the J gene TRBJ2-2; 14 bases are shared with TRBD2. The germline gives CDR1 ENHRY, CDR2 SYGVKD. V gave up 6 bases and J gave up 0 bases; unmatched junction bases: 6. The CDR3 has 18 residues. The CDR3, as DNA: TGTGCCATCAGCCGGACTAGCGGGAGGACCGCGAACACCGGGGAGCTGTTTTTT. Translated, it gives CAISRTSGRTANTGELFF.

This chain links TRBV10-3 with TRBJ2-1; 7 bases agree with TRBD2. Unmatched junction bases numbered 9, after V lost 0 bases and J lost 7 bases. The CDR3 has 16 amino acids. Looked up from germline, CDR1 is ENHRY and CDR2 is SYGVKD. This chain's CDR3 is CAISESKLAAKNEQFF. Written as DNA, the CDR3 is TGTGCCATCAGTGAGTCTAAGCTAGCGGCGAAAAATGAGCAGTTCTTC.

The chain has TRBV4-1 and TRBJ2-5; 8 nucleotides line up with TRBD2. The germline CDR1 and CDR2 sequences are MGHRA and YSYEKL. J gave up 5 bases and V 2 bases, and 7 bases lay outside the gene matches. This CDR3 contains 15 residues. CDR3 DNA: TGCGCCAGCAGCCAACCCCGGGGGGGCCAGGAGACCCAGTACTTC. Protein product: CASSQPRGGQETQYF.

The chain uses TRBV2 and TRBJ1-5; 9 positions match TRBD1. Germline-derived CDR1 and CDR2 are SNHLY and FYNNEI. V dropped 6 bases and J dropped 2; count of bases not matched to a gene: 5. This CDR3 spans 15 amino acids. The CDR3 is CASRPRTGGNQPQHF. In DNA, the CDR3 is TGTGCCAGCAGACCCCGGACAGGGGGCAATCAGCCCCAGCATTTT.

V gene TRBV28 combines with J gene TRBJ2-3; 9 nucleotides line up with TRBD2. Trimming at V came to 10 bases and at J to 6 bases, leaving 11 bases not matched to a gene. Germline assignment: CDR1 MDHEN and CDR2 SYDVKM. The CDR3 has 14 amino acids. CDR3 protein: CAISGSGSGDTQYF. For the CDR3, the DNA is TGTGCCATCTCGGGTAGCGGGAGTGGTGATACGCAGTATTTT.

This clone came up a few times. The V gene is TRBV9, the J gene TRBJ1-3; D not certain. The CDR3 has 13 residues. CDR1 is SGDLS, CDR2 YYNGEE, per germline. The V and J ends lost 0 bases and 4 bases respectively, with 5 bases between them. This CDR3 is CASSVVPGNTIYF. In DNA, the CDR3 is TGTGCCAGCAGCGTAGTTCCCGGAAACACCATATATTTT.

The V gene is TRBV7-9, the J gene TRBJ1-4; the D is unclear. CDR3 length: 15 residues. Per the germline V gene, CDR1 is SEHNR and CDR2 is FQNEAQ (reference sequence). Trimming removed 5 bases from V and 0 bases from J, with 10 bases in between. CDR3 in DNA: TGTGCCAGCAGCGCGTTCGGGGCAACTAATGAAAAACTGTTTTTT. As protein: CASSAFGATNEKLFF. The variable domain in full, with the rest retrieved from reference TRBV7-9 and TRBJ1-4, is DTGVSQNPRHKITKRGQNVTFRCDPISEHNRLYWYRQTLGQGPEFLTYFQNEAQLEKSRLLSDRFSAERPKGSFSTLEIQRTEQGDSAMYLCASSAFGATNEKLFFGSGTQLSVL.

Concerning this clone itself: The germline gene is not matched at one end of the junction; a read error may be the cause. The J gene is TRBJ2-4, the V gene TRBV27, with 7 bases aligning to TRBD1. The CDR3 covers 12 residues. Germline-derived CDR1 and CDR2 are MNHEY and SMNVEV (reference sequence). This CDR3 is CASSTVGQAAVF. In DNA form, the CDR3 reads TGTGCCAGCAGTACGGTTGGACAGGCCGCTGTCTTC.

This clone occurred a few times. V and J are TRBV29-1 and TRBJ1-4, with D possibly being TRBD1 (6 bases). V was cut by 0 bases and J by 8 bases, with 7 bases left in between. The CDR3 runs 12 residues. CDR1 is SQVTM and CDR2 is ANQGSEA in the germline V gene. CDR3: CSVEDQGEKLFF. CDR3 bases: TGCAGCGTTGAAGATCAGGGGGAAAAACTGTTTTTT.

The chain recombines TRBV7-3 with TRBJ2-2; 8 bases line up with TRBD1. Germline V gene data show CDR1 as SGHTA and CDR2 as FQGTGA. The V gene end was trimmed by 2 bases and the J gene end by 7 bases; junction bases not matched to a gene: 6. CDR3 length: 15 residues. The CDR3 region is CASSLSSGGGGELFF. The CDR3 region has the DNA TGTGCCAGCAGCTTATCTTCAGGGGGCGGCGGGGAGCTGTTTTTT.

The chain uses TRBV3-1 (or the pseudogene TRBV3-2) and TRBJ1-5; no reliable D call. Germline V gene lookup returns CDR1 LGHDT and CDR2 YNNKEL (reference sequence). V lost 4 bases and J lost 2, with 9 bases in between. The CDR3 extends over 14 amino acids. CDR3 DNA sequence: TGTGCCAGCAGCCTAGCGGCGGGCAATCAGCCCCAGCATTTT. The encoded protein is CASSLAAGNQPQHF.

The J gene is TRBJ2-4, the V gene TRBV18; 10 bases align to TRBD1. Germline V gene sequence: CDR1 KGHSH, CDR2 LQKENI. The CDR3 spans 20 residues. V lost 2 bases and J lost 0; bases outside the gene matches: 13. CDR3 amino acids: CASSPKIPGQGTQAKNIQYF. The CDR3 nucleotides are TGTGCCAGCTCACCAAAAATACCGGGACAGGGGACTCAAGCCAAAAACATTCAGTACTTC. Combining the CDR3 with reference TRBV18 and TRBJ2-4 gives the whole variable domain NAGVMQNPRHLVRRRGQEARLRCSPMKGHSHVYWYRQLPEEGLKFMVYLQKENIIDESGMPKERFSAEFPKEGPSILRIQQVVRGDSAAYFCASSPKIPGQGTQAKNIQYFGAGTRLSVL.

The rearrangement joins TRBV27 to TRBJ2-7, with 8 bases identical to TRBD2. V trimming: 9 bases; J trimming: 6 bases; junction bases outside the gene matches: 10. The CDR3 runs 13 residues. Germline loops: CDR1 MNHEY, CDR2 SMNVEV (reference sequence). Written as DNA, the CDR3 is TGTGCCAGGTCGACTAGCGCCAGTCCCGAGCAGTACTTC. Its protein product is CARSTSASPEQYF.

This chain joins TRBV28 and TRBJ2-7; the D is unclear. CDR3 length: 14 amino acids. Germline V CDR1 and CDR2: MDHEN, SYDVKM. V was clipped by 7 bases and J by 2 bases, with 15 bases between them. The CDR3 DNA sequence: TGTGCCAGCACTAGAACCGGGCCCCCCTACGAGCAGTACTTC. Translation: CASTRTGPPYEQYF.